The clone carrying this TCR beta chain was seen more than once but under ten times. Antigen unknown. Profiling relied on immunoSEQ multiplex PCR, and the TCRdb table lists in-frame clones only, not all of them. The data show some 11,000 clones, less than 85% seen once. Time point given: neoterminal ileum biopsy at postoperative endoscopy, about 6 months after surgery. This sample was taken from a study of T cell repertoires in ileal Crohn's disease. Study-level background: The M6 sample came from neoterminal ileum during colonoscopy after surgery. Study-level points and caveats: Every patient over 26.8% clonality showed endoscopic recurrence. Within the first postoperative year, endoscopy came at median about 6.9 months.

The clonotype comes from an adult with Crohn's disease. Sequencing was performed on ileal tissue.

The CDR3, as DNA: TGTGCCAGCAGTTTATCCCAGGGTGGGTATGGCTACACCTTC. Translating it yields CASSLSQGGYGYTF. The rearrangement joins TRBV28 to TRBJ1-2; possible D gene TRBD1, 5 bases. This CDR3 comprises 14 residues. Per the germline V gene, CDR1 is MDHEN and CDR2 is SYDVKM. V gave up 1 base and J gave up 5 bases, with 11 bases separating them.